This T cell receptor (beta chain) was recovered during a study of CD8+CD57+ T cells in acquired aplastic anemia. Study as a whole: DNA from sorted CD4+ and CD8+ cells averaged about 3.2 ug. Notes on the study in general: Researchers report that twenty-nine CD8+ CDR3 sequences appeared in both patients and controls.

Comment on this clonotype: Its antigen is not known.

The TCR beta profiling, which covered VDJ combination and CDR3 sequence, was carried out using genomic DNA as the template. TCRdb used MiXCR to reprocess the reads, holding one entry per CDR3 protein. The repertoire consists of about 190,000 distinct CDR3 sequences, with around 65% occurring once and the leading ten covering more than 45%. CDR1 LNHDA and CDR2 SQIVND come from the germline V gene (reference sequence). The CDR3 has 14 amino acids. V dropped 5 bases and J dropped 6 bases, with 14 bases sitting between them. Sample: sorted CD4+, CD8+, or CD8+CD57+ T cells (not recorded which) from PBMCs. J is TRBJ2-1 and V is TRBV19; no clear D gene. The sequence was collected from a human donor with severe aplastic anemia or a healthy control (not recorded which). Written as DNA, the CDR3 is TGTGCCAGTAGTGCCGGTCAAGTTGGCAATGAGCAGTTCTTC. Translating it yields CASSAGQVGNEQFF.